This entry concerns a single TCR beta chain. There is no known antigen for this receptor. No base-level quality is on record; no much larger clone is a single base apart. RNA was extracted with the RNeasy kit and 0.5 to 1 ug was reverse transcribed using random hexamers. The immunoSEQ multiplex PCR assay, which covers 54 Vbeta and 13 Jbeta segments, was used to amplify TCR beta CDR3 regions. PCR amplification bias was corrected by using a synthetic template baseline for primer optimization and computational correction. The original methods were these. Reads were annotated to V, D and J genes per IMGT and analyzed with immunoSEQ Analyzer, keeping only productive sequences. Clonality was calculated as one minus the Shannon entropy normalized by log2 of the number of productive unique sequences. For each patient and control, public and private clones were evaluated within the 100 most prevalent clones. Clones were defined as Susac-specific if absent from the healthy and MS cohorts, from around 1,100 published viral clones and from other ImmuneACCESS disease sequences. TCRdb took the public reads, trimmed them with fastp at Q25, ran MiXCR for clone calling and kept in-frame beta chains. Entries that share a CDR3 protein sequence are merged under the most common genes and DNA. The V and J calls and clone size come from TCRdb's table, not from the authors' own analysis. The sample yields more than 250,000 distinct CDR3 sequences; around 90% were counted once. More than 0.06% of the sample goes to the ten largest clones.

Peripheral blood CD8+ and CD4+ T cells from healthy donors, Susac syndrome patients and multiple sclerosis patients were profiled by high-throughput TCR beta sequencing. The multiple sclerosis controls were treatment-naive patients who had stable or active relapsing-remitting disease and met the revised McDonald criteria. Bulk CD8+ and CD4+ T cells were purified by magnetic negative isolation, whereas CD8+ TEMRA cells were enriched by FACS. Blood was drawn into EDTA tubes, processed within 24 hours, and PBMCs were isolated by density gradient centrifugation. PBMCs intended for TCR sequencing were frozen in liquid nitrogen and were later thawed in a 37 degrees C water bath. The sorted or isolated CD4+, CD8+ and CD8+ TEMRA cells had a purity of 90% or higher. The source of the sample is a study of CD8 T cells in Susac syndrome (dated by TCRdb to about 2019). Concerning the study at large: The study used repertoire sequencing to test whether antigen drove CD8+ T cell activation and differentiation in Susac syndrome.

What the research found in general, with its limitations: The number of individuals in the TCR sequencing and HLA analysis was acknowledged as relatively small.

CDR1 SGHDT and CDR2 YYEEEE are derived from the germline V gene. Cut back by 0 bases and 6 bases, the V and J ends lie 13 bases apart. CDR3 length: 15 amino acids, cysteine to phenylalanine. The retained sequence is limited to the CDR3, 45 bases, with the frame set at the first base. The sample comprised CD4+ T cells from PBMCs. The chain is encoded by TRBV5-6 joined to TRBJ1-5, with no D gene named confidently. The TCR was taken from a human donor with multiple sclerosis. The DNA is TGTGCCAGCAGCTTGGGCCCTACGAAGGGTCAGCCCCAGCATTTT. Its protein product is CASSLGPTKGQPQHF.